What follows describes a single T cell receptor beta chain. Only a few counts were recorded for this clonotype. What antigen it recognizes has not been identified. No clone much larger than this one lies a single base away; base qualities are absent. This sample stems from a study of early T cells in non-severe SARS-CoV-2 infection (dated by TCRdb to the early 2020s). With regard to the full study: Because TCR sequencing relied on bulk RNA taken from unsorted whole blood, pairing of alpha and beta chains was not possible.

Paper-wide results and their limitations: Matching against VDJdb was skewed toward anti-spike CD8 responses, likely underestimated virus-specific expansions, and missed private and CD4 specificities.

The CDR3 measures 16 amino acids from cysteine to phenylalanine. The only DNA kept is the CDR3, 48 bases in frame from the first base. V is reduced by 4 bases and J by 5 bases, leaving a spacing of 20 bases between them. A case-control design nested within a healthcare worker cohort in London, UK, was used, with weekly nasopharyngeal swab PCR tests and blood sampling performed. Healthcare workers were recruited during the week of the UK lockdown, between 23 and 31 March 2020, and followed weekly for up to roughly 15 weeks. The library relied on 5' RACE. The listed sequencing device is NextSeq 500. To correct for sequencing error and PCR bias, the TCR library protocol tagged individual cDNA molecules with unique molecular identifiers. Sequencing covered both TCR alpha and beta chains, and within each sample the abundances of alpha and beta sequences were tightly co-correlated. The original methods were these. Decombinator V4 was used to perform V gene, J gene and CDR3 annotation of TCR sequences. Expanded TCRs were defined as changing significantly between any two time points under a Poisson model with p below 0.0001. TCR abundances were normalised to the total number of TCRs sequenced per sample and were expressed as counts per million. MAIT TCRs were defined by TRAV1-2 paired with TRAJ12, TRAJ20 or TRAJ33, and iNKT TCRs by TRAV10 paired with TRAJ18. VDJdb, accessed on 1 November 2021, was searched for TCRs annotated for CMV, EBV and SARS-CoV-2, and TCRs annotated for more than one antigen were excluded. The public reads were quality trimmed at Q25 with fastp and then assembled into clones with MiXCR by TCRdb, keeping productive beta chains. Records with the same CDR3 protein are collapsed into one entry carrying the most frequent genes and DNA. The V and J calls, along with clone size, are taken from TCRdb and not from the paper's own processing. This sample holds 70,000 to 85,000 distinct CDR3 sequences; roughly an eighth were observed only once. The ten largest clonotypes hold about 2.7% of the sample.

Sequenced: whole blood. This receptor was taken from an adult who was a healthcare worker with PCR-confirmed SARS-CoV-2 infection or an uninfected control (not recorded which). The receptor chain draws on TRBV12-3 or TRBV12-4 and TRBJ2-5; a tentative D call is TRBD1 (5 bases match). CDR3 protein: CASSSSRQFKMETQYF. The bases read TGTGCCAGCAGTTCGTCAAGACAGTTTAAAATGGAGACCCAGTACTTC.